This TCR beta chain was profiled in a study of T cells in Graves' hyperthyroidism and ophthalmopathy. Study-level findings and limits: Most clonotypes expanded in the thyroid (above 0.001) were also present in blood.

V was trimmed by 5 bases and J by 1 base, leaving 15 bases between them. The CDR3 consists of 15 residues. Germline V lookup: CDR1 MNHEY, CDR2 SVGEGT. Amplified TCR beta CDR3 regions came from RNA transcripts. RT-PCR in the first round (using the HTBI primer set) targeted the TCR CDR3. TCRdb re-called the multiplex PCR reads with MiXCR, one entry per CDR3 protein. The sample shows 690,000 or so distinct CDR3 sequences, 18% of them seen only once. Concerning this clonotype itself: The antigen is not known.

This chain uses TRBV6-2 or TRBV6-3 with TRBJ2-7; D is possibly TRBD1 or TRBD2 (5 bases each). The sequenced sample was blood. The source of this sequence is a woman aged 50 to 60 with Graves' hyperthyroidism that later progressed to Graves' ophthalmopathy. CDR3 in DNA: TGTGCCAGCAGTCAATCCGGGACGCTTTCCTACGAGCAGTACTTC. It translates to CASSQSGTLSYEQYF.